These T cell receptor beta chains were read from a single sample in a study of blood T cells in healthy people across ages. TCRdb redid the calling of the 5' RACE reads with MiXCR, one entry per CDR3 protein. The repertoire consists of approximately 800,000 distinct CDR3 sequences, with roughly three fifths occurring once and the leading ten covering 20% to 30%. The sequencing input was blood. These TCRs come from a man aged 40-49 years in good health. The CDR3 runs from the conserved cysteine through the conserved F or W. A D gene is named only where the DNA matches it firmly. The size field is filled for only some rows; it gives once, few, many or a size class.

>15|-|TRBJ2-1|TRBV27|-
CASSLSSRTYNEQFF
TGTGCCAGCAGTTTATCTAGCCGTACCTACAATGAGCAGTTCTTC
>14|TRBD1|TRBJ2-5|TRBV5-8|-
CASSQGQGEETQYF
TGTGCCAGCAGCCAGGGACAGGGGGAAGAGACCCAGTACTTC
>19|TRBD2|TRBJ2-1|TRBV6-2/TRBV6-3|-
CASSYSYREGPGSYNEQFF
TGTGCCAGCAGTTACTCGTACCGGGAGGGCCCAGGATCCTACAATGAGCAGTTCTTC
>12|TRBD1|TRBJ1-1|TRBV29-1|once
CSAGDRGLEAFF
TGCAGCGCCGGGGACAGGGGGCTTGAAGCTTTCTTT
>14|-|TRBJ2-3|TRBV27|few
CASSSIAAWDTQYF
TGTGCCAGCAGTTCCATCGCGGCCTGGGATACGCAGTATTTT
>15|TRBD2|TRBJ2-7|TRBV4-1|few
CASSQSLASGYEQYF
TGCGCCAGCAGCCAGTCTCTCGCTAGCGGCTACGAGCAGTACTTC
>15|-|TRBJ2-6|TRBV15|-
CATSYRDSGANVLTF
TGTGCCACCAGTTATAGGGACTCTGGGGCCAACGTCCTGACTTTC
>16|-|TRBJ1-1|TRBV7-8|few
CASSLVSGPLGTEAFF
TGTGCCAGCAGCTTAGTATCCGGACCCCTGGGGACTGAAGCTTTCTTT
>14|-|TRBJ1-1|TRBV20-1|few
CSVQREGRRIEAFF
TGCAGTGTACAGAGGGAAGGACGGAGAATTGAAGCTTTCTTT
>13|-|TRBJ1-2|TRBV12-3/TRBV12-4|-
CASGGGSNYGYTF
TGTGCCAGCGGAGGAGGGTCTAACTATGGCTACACCTTC
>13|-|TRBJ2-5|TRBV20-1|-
CSANERRQETQYF
TGCAGTGCCAATGAGAGGAGGCAAGAGACCCAGTACTTC
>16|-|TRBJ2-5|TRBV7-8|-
CASSFIGRTPQETQYF
TGTGCCAGCAGCTTTATCGGTCGAACTCCTCAAGAGACCCAGTACTTC
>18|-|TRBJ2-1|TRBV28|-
CASSLGERAASSYNEQFF
TGTGCCAGCAGTTTAGGCGAACGGGCGGCCAGCTCCTACAATGAGCAGTTCTTC
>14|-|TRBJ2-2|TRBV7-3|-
CASSLNANTGELFF
TGTGCCAGCAGCTTAAACGCGAACACCGGGGAGCTGTTTTTT
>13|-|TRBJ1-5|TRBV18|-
CASSPERDQPQHF
TGTGCCAGCTCACCAGAGAGGGATCAGCCCCAGCATTTT
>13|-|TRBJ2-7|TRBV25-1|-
CASKSPSSYEQYF
TGTGCCAGCAAGAGCCCGAGCTCCTACGAGCAGTACTTC
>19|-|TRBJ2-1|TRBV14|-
CASSQGHGSPRGSYNEQFF
TGTGCCAGCAGCCAAGGGCATGGCAGCCCACGAGGGAGTTACAATGAGCAGTTCTTC
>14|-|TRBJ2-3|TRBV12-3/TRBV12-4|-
CASSSTPMGDTQYF
TGCGCCAGCAGTTCAACGCCCATGGGAGATACGCAGTATTTT
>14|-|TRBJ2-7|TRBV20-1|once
CSARSDSTPGEQYF
TGCAGTGCTAGGTCGGACTCAACCCCTGGCGAGCAGTACTTC
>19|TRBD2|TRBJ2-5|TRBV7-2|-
CASSPRGRSGLVYQETQYF
TGTGCCAGCAGCCCACGGGGGCGATCGGGACTAGTATACCAAGAGACCCAGTACTTC
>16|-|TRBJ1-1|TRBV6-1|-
CASSESMVGVNTEAFF
TGTGCCAGCAGTGAATCTATGGTGGGGGTGAACACTGAAGCTTTCTTT
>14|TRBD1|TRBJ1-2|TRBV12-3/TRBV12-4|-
CASSMDRGIYGYTF
TGTGCCAGCAGTATGGACAGGGGAATCTATGGCTACACCTTC
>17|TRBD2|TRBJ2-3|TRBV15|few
CATSSTRLAGGQDTQYF
TGTGCCACCAGCAGCACGCGTCTAGCGGGGGGCCAAGATACGCAGTATTTT
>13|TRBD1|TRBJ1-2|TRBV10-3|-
CAIKDGTGDGYTF
TGTGCCATCAAGGATGGGACAGGGGACGGCTACACCTTC
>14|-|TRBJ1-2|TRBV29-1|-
CSVRVGVTLGGYTF
TGCAGCGTTCGGGTCGGAGTTACTCTGGGGGGCTACACCTTC
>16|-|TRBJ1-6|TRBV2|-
CASSPPGQKYNSPLHF
TGTGCCAGCAGTCCACCAGGACAGAAGTATAATTCACCCCTCCACTTT
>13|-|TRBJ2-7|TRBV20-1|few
CSARAGTDYEQYF
TGCAGTGCTAGGGCCGGGACGGACTACGAGCAGTACTTC
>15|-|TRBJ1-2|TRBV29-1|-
CSVVMRAAPRNGYTF
TGCAGCGTTGTAATGCGGGCTGCCCCGCGCAATGGCTACACCTTC
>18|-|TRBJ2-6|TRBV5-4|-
CASSLDTSGTSGANVLTF
TGTGCCAGCAGCTTGGATACTTCCGGGACCTCTGGGGCCAACGTCCTGACTTTC
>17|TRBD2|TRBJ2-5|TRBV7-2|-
CASSLVAGGVYQETQYF
TGTGCCAGCAGCTTAGTTGCGGGAGGAGTGTACCAAGAGACCCAGTACTTC
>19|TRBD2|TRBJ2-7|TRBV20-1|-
CSAREKGGRAWIGFDEQYF
TGCAGTGCTAGAGAGAAGGGCGGGAGGGCCTGGATCGGGTTCGACGAGCAGTACTTC
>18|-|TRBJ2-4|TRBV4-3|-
CASSQESSQVPAKNIQYF
TGCGCCAGCAGCCAAGAAAGTTCCCAAGTTCCCGCCAAAAACATTCAGTACTTC
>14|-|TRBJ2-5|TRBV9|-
CASSVGAAEETQYF
TGTGCCAGCAGCGTAGGGGCAGCGGAGGAGACCCAGTACTTC
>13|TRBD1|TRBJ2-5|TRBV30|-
CAWSVDRGETQYF
TGTGCCTGGAGTGTGGACAGGGGGGAGACCCAGTACTTC
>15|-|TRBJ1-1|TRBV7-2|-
CASSLAPASRTEAFF
TGTGCCAGCAGCTTAGCTCCGGCATCGAGGACTGAAGCTTTCTTT
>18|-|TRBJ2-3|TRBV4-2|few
CASSQDEVGAEPTDTQYF
TGTGCCAGCAGCCAAGACGAGGTCGGAGCAGAGCCCACAGATACGCAGTATTTT